This TCR beta chain was recovered during a study of blood T cell repertoires in COVID-19. The protocol was immunoSEQ multiplex PCR, while the TCRdb copy is restricted to in-frame clones and leaves out a portion. The table has about 100,000 clones, over 75% seen once. V shed 1 base, J shed 4 bases, and the junction held 11 bases outside the gene matches. The CDR3 sequence is 18 residues long. The germline V gene has CDR1 LGHNA and CDR2 YSLEER. The chain carries TRBV4-3 and TRBJ2-5; TRBD2 matches at 11 bases. This clonotype was obtained from a man aged 25-40 years in a cohort sampled during active COVID-19. The sample was peripheral blood. The CDR3 DNA sequence: TGCGCCAGCAGCCAAGGATCCGTAGCGGGGGGGCCTGGAGAGACCCAGTACTTC. It encodes CASSQGSVAGGPGETQYF.